The clone carrying this TCR beta chain was recorded a few times. The data derive from a study of T-cell reconstitution after alpha-beta-depleted transplantation in children. The CDR3 contains 15 residues. The V segment lost 5 bases and the J segment 5 bases; nucleotides outside the gene matches: 9. Unique molecular identifiers were incorporated into the prepared TCRbeta library. TCRdb redid the calling of the PCR reads with MiXCR, one entry per CDR3 protein. The sample records some 550,000 distinct CDR3 sequences, roughly 18% being singletons. The chain combines TRBV12-3 or TRBV12-4 with TRBJ2-7; 10 bases align to TRBD1. The receptor was isolated from a human donor who donated a stem cell graft to a child with acute lymphoblastic leukemia. Here the sequenced sample was PBMCs from the stem cell graft donor, taken from the stem cell graft. This CDR3 reads CASSPAGTGDDEQYF. The CDR3 DNA follows: TGTGCCAGCAGTCCAGCCGGGACAGGGGACGACGAGCAGTACTTC.